Presented here are 26 T cell receptor beta chains from one specimen sequenced in a study of PD-1 blockade in classical Hodgkin lymphoma (dated by TCRdb to 2020 to 2021). The sample's time point, from its label and the paper: cycle 2 day 1 (C2D1) of nivolumab. Relapse after autologous stem cell transplantation had occurred in all trial patients, and cohorts A, B and C were distinguished by prior brentuximab vedotin exposure. The library was produced with the immunoSEQ multiplex PCR assay. Not all clones reach the TCRdb copy of this immuneACCESS table, which keeps in-frame sequences only. Checked studies attribute under half of the gap to unresolved V genes and leave the rest unexplained. This sample lists about 37,000 clones; less than 85% were detected once. Around 17% of the sample comes from the top ten. The sample consisted of peripheral blood mononuclear cells (PBMCs), taken before the second cycle of nivolumab. Source of these receptors: a human donor with classical Hodgkin lymphoma.

The gene calls are TRBV5-6 and TRBJ1-5, with D perhaps matching TRBD1 (5 bases). Trimming took off 3 bases at V and 8 bases at J, with 12 bases between the two ends. The CDR3 has 13 amino acids. The V gene's germline CDR1 is SGHDT and CDR2 YYEEEE. The chain's CDR3 is CASSSERGEPQHF. The CDR3 DNA reads as TGTGCCAGCAGCTCCGAACGAGGGGAGCCCCAGCATTTT.

A single count supports this clone. V and J are TRBV9 and TRBJ1-5; D is ambiguous. V lost 0 bases and J lost 2, with 9 bases in between. The CDR3 contains 15 residues. Germline V CDR1 and CDR2: SGDLS, YYNGEE. The CDR3 protein is CASSVDGQGNQPQHF. CDR3 in DNA: TGTGCCAGCAGCGTAGATGGGCAGGGCAATCAGCCCCAGCATTTT.

This chain connects TRBV5-4 to TRBJ2-7; 10 bases align to TRBD1. V was clipped by 2 bases and J by 5 bases; unmatched bases: 7. Germline-derived CDR1 and CDR2 are SGHNT and YYREEE (reference sequence). This CDR3 comprises 15 residues. The CDR3 DNA follows: TGTGCCAGCAGCTTTGACAGGGGGCTATTCCACGAGCAGTACTTC. Its protein is CASSFDRGLFHEQYF.

The table lists this clone with many counts. The rearrangement uses TRBV7-9 and TRBJ1-1; no definite D call. This CDR3 region has 11 residues. The germline gives CDR1 SEHNR, CDR2 FQNEAQ (reference sequence). Trimming stripped 2 bases from V and 11 bases from J, with 9 bases between. The CDR3: CASSLPGTAFF. CDR3 DNA: TGTGCCAGCAGCTTACCGGGAACGGCTTTCTTT.

The chain has TRBV6-6 and TRBJ1-1; 7 bases fit TRBD1. With V trimmed by 2 bases and J by 5 bases, 8 bases remained unmatched. There are 15 residues in the CDR3. CDR1 and CDR2 from the germline V gene are MNHNY and SVGAGI (reference sequence). The CDR3 nucleotides read TGTGCCAGCAGTTACGCGAGGACAGGAGGTACTGAAGCTTTCTTT. It translates to CASSYARTGGTEAFF.

The chain carries TRBV7-3 and TRBJ1-2, with 7 bases that match TRBD1. This CDR3 spans 16 amino acids. With 4 bases clipped from V and 4 bases from J, the junction kept 12 bases outside the gene matches. Looked up from germline, CDR1 is SGHTA and CDR2 is FQGTGA. CDR3 sequence (DNA): TGTGCCAGCAGCTCCGCCCTGACAGGGTCCTTCTATGGCTACACCTTC. Translated, it gives CASSSALTGSFYGYTF.

The chain carries TRBV10-3 and TRBJ2-4; D is uncertain. The CDR3 is 13 residues long. CDR1 is ENHRY and CDR2 is SYGVKD in the germline V gene. V lost 0 bases, J lost 12 bases, and 12 bases lay in between. The CDR3 nucleotides are TGTGCCATCAGTGAGTCCTGGAGACATCATCAGTACTTC. This gives the protein CAISESWRHHQYF.

The sample holds one count of this clone. The J gene is TRBJ1-6, the V gene TRBV5-4; 7 nucleotides agree with TRBD1. V shed 0 bases, J shed 4 bases, and the junction held 10 bases outside the gene matches. The CDR3 contains 18 residues. The germline V gene encodes CDR1 SGHNT and CDR2 YYREEE (reference sequence). Written as DNA, the CDR3 is TGTGCCAGCAGCTTGGTCCAGGGGAGCAGGGGGTATAATTCACCCCTCCACTTT. Protein product: CASSLVQGSRGYNSPLHF.

This clone occurred once. The CDR3 bases are TGCGCCAGCAGCCAAGGCCCCCTCGGTGGGGAGACCCAGTACTTC. As protein: CASSQGPLGGETQYF. The rearrangement joins TRBV4-3 to TRBJ2-5; D is uncertain. The CDR3 extends over 15 amino acids. CDR1 is LGHNA, CDR2 YSLEER, per germline. The ends were cut back, 1 base at V and 5 bases at J, with 14 bases in the middle.

The V call is TRBV7-9, the J call TRBJ1-2, with 7 nucleotides matching TRBD1. In germline, CDR1 is SEHNR, CDR2 FQNEAQ (reference sequence). This CDR3 has 14 residues. J gave up 6 bases and V 5 bases, and 9 bases lay outside the gene matches. Here the CDR3 reads CASSTKEGADGYTF. Here the CDR3 DNA reads TGTGCCAGCAGCACAAAGGAGGGGGCCGATGGCTACACCTTC. Complete variable domain (other parts from reference TRBV7-9 and TRBJ1-2): DTGVSQNPRHKITKRGQNVTFRCDPISEHNRLYWYRQTLGQGPEFLTYFQNEAQLEKSRLLSDRFSAERPKGSFSTLEIQRTEQGDSAMYLCASSTKEGADGYTFGSGTRLTVV.

The genes are TRBV6-1 and TRBJ1-4; D not certain. The V gene's germline CDR1 is MNHNS and CDR2 SASEGT. The CDR3 runs to 14 residues. Trimming stripped 4 bases from V and 5 bases from J, with 11 bases between. The CDR3 sequence: CASSAFGVNEKLFF. Written as DNA, the CDR3 is TGTGCCAGCAGTGCATTTGGAGTCAATGAAAAACTGTTTTTT.

This sequence joins TRBV5-1 and TRBJ2-5; 7 bases are a match to TRBD2. Germline V CDR1 and CDR2: SGHRS, YFSETQ. V shed 4 bases, J shed 2 bases, and the junction held 5 bases outside the gene matches. This CDR3 contains 14 residues. The CDR3 sequence is CASSTGGPQETQYF. The CDR3 nucleotides are TGCGCCAGCAGCACGGGGGGTCCTCAAGAGACCCAGTACTTC.

The chain recombines TRBV30 with TRBJ1-1, with D tentatively TRBD1 (5 bases). The V end lost 0 bases, the J end lost 11 bases, and 10 bases lay between the germline ends. Germline-derived CDR1 and CDR2 are GTSNPN and SVGIG (reference sequence). This CDR3 is built from 11 residues. The CDR3 DNA reads TGTGCCTGGAGTGTACGTGGGGGGGCTTTCTTT. It translates to CAWSVRGGAFF.

The chain uses TRBV10-2 and TRBJ2-7; D possibly corresponds to TRBD1 (6 bases). CDR1 is WSHSY and CDR2 is SAAADI in the germline V gene. V was trimmed by 6 bases and J by 5 bases, leaving 17 bases between them. The CDR3 runs to 14 residues. CDR3 amino acids: CASRSNRAGDEQYF. CDR3 nucleotides: TGCGCCAGCAGATCCAACAGGGCAGGCGACGAGCAGTACTTC.

The chain employs TRBV6-6 and TRBJ2-4; D ambiguous. The CDR3 has 15 residues. V shed 5 bases and J shed 0 bases, with 11 bases lying between them. Germline CDR1 and CDR2: MNHNY and SVGAGI (reference sequence). The CDR3 coding sequence is TGTGCCAGCAGTACAACAGAAACAGCCAAAAACATTCAGTACTTC. This sequence encodes CASSTTETAKNIQYF.

The J gene is TRBJ2-2, the V gene TRBV27, with 13 bases identical to TRBD2. V was pared by 2 bases and J by 7 bases, with 4 bases of the junction left unmatched. This CDR3 is built from 16 residues. Germline CDR1 is MNHEY and CDR2 is SMNVEV (reference sequence). Here the CDR3 DNA reads TGTGCCAGCAGTTTAGGACTAGCGGGGGAGGTCGGGGAGCTGTTTTTT. Amino acids: CASSLGLAGEVGELFF.

The chain joins TRBV18 to TRBJ2-5; possibly TRBD2 for D (5 bases). Trimming stripped 2 bases from V and 0 bases from J, with 10 bases between. The CDR3 is 15 residues long. Germline loops: CDR1 KGHSH, CDR2 LQKENI. Here the CDR3 reads CASSPAREHQETQYF. The CDR3 nucleotides are TGTGCCAGCTCACCAGCGAGGGAACACCAAGAGACCCAGTACTTC.

Remarks on this clone: One end of the junction fails to match germline, which may point to a read error. The V gene is TRBV10-3, the J gene TRBJ2-1; 8 bases line up with TRBD2. Germline CDR1 ENHRY, CDR2 SYGVKD. This CDR3 has 18 residues. The CDR3 DNA sequence: TGTGCCATCACTGAGGGAGGGGGTCTAGCGGGCCTATACAATGAGCAGTTCTTC. Its translation: CAITEGGGLAGLYNEQFF.

This clone was detected a few times. The genes are TRBV6-5 and TRBJ1-1; a weak D match, TRBD1 (6 bases). CDR3 size: 13 residues. In germline, CDR1 is MNHEY, CDR2 SVGAGI. In DNA, the CDR3 is TGTGCTATTGGACGGGGGGGCGGCACTGAAGCTTTCTTT. Protein product: CAIGRGGGTEAFF.

The chain joins TRBV2 to TRBJ2-1; TRBD2 matches 7 bases. The CDR3 totals 14 residues. The germline CDR1 and CDR2 sequences are SNHLY and FYNNEI. Germline trimming cut 4 bases from V and 7 bases from J; bases unmatched to any gene: 7. In nucleotides, the CDR3 is TGTGCCAGCAGTGGAGAACTAGCGATGAATGAGCAGTTCTTC. Its protein product is CASSGELAMNEQFF.

The chain is built from TRBV6-1 and TRBJ1-2, with D hard to call. This CDR3 is 15 amino acids long. V was pared by 2 bases and J by 7 bases, with 17 bases between. CDR1 and CDR2 (germline): MNHNS, SASEGT. Written as DNA, the CDR3 is TGTGCCAGCAGTGAATTTCGTGGCGGATCCGGTGGCTACACCTTC. It translates to CASSEFRGGSGGYTF.

The CDR3 reads CASSLGGTYEQYF. The CDR3 DNA follows: TGTGCCAGCAGCTTAGGAGGGACCTACGAGCAGTACTTC. The rearrangement joins TRBV11-2 to TRBJ2-7, with a tentative D call TRBD2 (5 bases). This CDR3 comprises 13 residues. The germline CDR1 and CDR2 sequences are SGHAT and FQNNGV. Deletions cut 1 base from V and 2 bases from J, with 6 bases between.

This clone occurred a few times. Other DNA sequences of this sample code for an identical CDR3. The DNA for the CDR3 is TGTGCCAGCAGCTTGGCCCCCTTGGGGAACGAGCAGTACTTC. Protein: CASSLAPLGNEQYF. This chain connects TRBV5-4 to TRBJ2-7; D is unresolved. Looked up from germline, CDR1 is SGHNT and CDR2 is YYREEE (reference sequence). This CDR3 has 14 residues. The V gene lost 0 bases and the J gene lost 5 bases, with 12 bases spanning the gap.

Many counts were recorded for this clone. The V gene is TRBV2, the J gene TRBJ2-3; D perhaps matches TRBD1 (6 bases). Germline lookup yields CDR1 SNHLY and CDR2 FYNNEI. Trimming removed 6 bases from V and 0 bases from J, with 19 bases in between. CDR3 size: 17 residues. CDR3 sequence (DNA): TGTGCCAGCAGCCCCAGATACCGGGACATTAGCACAGATACGCAGTATTTT. It is translated as CASSPRYRDISTDTQYF.

CDR3 sequence: CASSLAGVNTEAFF. DNA for the CDR3: TGTGCCAGCAGCTTAGCAGGAGTGAACACTGAAGCTTTCTTT. This sequence joins TRBV7-2 and TRBJ1-1, with D uncertain. CDR3 length: 14 amino acids. From germline, CDR1 is SGHTA and CDR2 FQGNSA. V was clipped by 0 bases and J by 0 bases, with 5 bases between them. The entire variable domain, with the rest obtained from reference TRBV7-2 and TRBJ1-1, is as follows: GAGVSQSPSNKVTEKGKDVELRCDPISGHTALYWYRQSLGQGLEFLIYFQGNSAPDKSGLPSDRFSAERTGGSVSTLTIQRTQQEDSAVYLCASSLAGVNTEAFFGQGTRLTVV.

This clone was counted a single time. The rearrangement joins TRBV29-1 to TRBJ2-7; no firm D call. Germline assignment: CDR1 SQVTM and CDR2 ANQGSEA. The CDR3 is made up of 14 amino acids. Trimming took 4 bases from V and 0 from J, leaving 13 bases between them. The CDR3 loop is CSVGWSDTSYEQYF. CDR3 DNA sequence: TGCAGCGTTGGGTGGAGCGACACCTCCTACGAGCAGTACTTC.